This is a list of T cell receptor beta chains from one sample in a study of blood T cell repertoires in COVID-19. Assay used: immunoSEQ multiplex PCR; TCRdb lists only in-frame clones, some missing. This sample has under 300,000 clones, with approximately 84% found just once. Material for sequencing was peripheral blood. These receptors were collected from a man aged 50 to 59 with acute or convalescent COVID-19. The CDR3 runs from the conserved cysteine through the conserved F or W. A D gene is named only where the DNA matches it firmly.

TRBV9	-	TRBJ1-2	TGTGCCCGCAGCGAGGGGGGGGCATATGGCTACACCTTC	CARSEGGAYGYTF
TRBV29-1	TRBD2	TRBJ2-3	TGCAGCGCCAGGGACAGGGTAGCGGGAGGGCCGGGAGATACGCAGTATTTT	CSARDRVAGGPGDTQYF
TRBV2	-	TRBJ2-7	TGTGCCAGCAGTGTTCAGGGCCCTCCCTACGAGCAGTACTTC	CASSVQGPPYEQYF
TRBV5-1	-	TRBJ2-1	TGCGCCAGCAGCTTGTACGTGAGCCAAAGCTCCTACAATGAGCAGTTCTTC	CASSLYVSQSSYNEQFF
TRBV7-9	TRBD1	TRBJ2-1	TGTGCCAGCAGCTCCGGACAGGACAATGAGCAGTTCTTC	CASSSGQDNEQFF
TRBV7-9	-	TRBJ1-1	TGTGCCAGCAGCTTAGGCGGCGCTGAAGCTTTCTTT	CASSLGGAEAFF
TRBV6-6	TRBD1	TRBJ1-3	TGTGCCAGCAGTTACTCGGGACAGTTCTCTGGAAACACCATATATTTT	CASSYSGQFSGNTIYF
TRBV27	TRBD1	TRBJ2-1	TGTGCCAGCAGTCCCTCAGGGGGACGGTCGAATGAGCAGTTCTTC	CASSPSGGRSNEQFF
TRBV10-3	-	TRBJ1-3	TGTGCCATCAGTGAAAGATCAGGGTGGGGAAACACCATATATTTT	CAISERSGWGNTIYF
TRBV9	-	TRBJ2-3	TGTGCCAGCAGCGTATACGGGAGAGACACAGATACGCAGTATTTT	CASSVYGRDTDTQYF
TRBV16	TRBD1	TRBJ1-1	TGTGCCAGCAGCCAATCCCGGGACAGGGACACTGAAGCTTTCTTT	CASSQSRDRDTEAFF
TRBV20-1	-	TRBJ1-1	TGCAGTGCTAGTGGTGTCGGGGGTAGTGAAGCTTTCTTT	CSASGVGGSEAFF
TRBV19	TRBD1	TRBJ2-7	TGTGCCAGTAGTACTGGACAGGGCTACGAGCAGTACTTC	CASSTGQGYEQYF
TRBV9	TRBD1	TRBJ1-3	TGTGCCAGCAGCCCGGGACAGGGGGCTCACACCATATATTTT	CASSPGQGAHTIYF